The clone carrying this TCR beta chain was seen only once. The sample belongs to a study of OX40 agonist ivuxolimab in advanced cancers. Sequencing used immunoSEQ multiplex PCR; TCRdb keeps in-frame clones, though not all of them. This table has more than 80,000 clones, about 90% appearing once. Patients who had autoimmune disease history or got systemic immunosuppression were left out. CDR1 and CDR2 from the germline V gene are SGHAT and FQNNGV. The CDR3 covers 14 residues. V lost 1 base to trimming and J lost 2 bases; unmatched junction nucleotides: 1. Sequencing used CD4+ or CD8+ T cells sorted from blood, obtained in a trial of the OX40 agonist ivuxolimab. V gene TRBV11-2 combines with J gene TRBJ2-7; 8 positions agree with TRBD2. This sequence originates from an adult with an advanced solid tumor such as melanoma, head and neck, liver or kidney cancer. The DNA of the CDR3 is TGTGCCAGCAGCTTAGCGGGAGGGCCCTACGAGCAGTACTTC. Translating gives CASSLAGGPYEQYF.